The 7 T cell receptor beta chains given below trace back to one sample, sequenced in a study of CXCR3-negative and CXCR3-positive naive CD8 T cells. The method, 5' RACE with UMI labels, was used to prepare the TRB cDNA libraries. TCRdb reprocessed the 5' RACE reads; each CDR3 protein has one entry and no DNA is given. The listing records approximately 39,000 distinct CDR3 sequences. Sample: memory CD8+ T cells from blood. These receptors were collected from a human donor in good health. Some clones in this sample may be carry-over from other donors' samples.

The chain combines TRBV28 with TRBJ2-1; TCRdb gives TRBD1 as the D gene, but with no DNA this cannot be confirmed. Germline values: CDR1 MDHEN, CDR2 SYDVKM. The CDR3 consists of 16 residues. CDR3 amino acids: CASSLWRDRGVNEQFF.

J is TRBJ1-5 and V is TRBV7-9; TCRdb picks TRBD1, but there is no DNA to check that call. This CDR3 region has 16 residues. Germline CDR1 is SEHNR and CDR2 is FQNEAQ (reference sequence). CDR3 region: CASSLTRSGVVQPQHF.

Considering frequency, this clonotype is medium-sized. The rearrangement uses TRBV7-6 and TRBJ2-5; TCRdb proposes TRBD2, but this gene call is untestable without DNA. The CDR3 contains 15 residues. CDR1 and CDR2 (germline): SGHVS, FNYEAQ. CDR3: CASSPHLGAGETQYF.

This chain connects TRBV29-1 to TRBJ2-3; the TRBD1 assignment by TCRdb is unverifiable without DNA. Germline values: CDR1 SQVTM, CDR2 ANQGSEA. There are 15 residues in the CDR3. CDR3 loop: CSVELGGVLPDTQYF.

The chain carries TRBV19 and TRBJ2-1. CDR3 length: 13 amino acids. CDR1 and CDR2 (germline): LNHDA, SQIVND (reference sequence). The CDR3 sequence: CASSPEYDGEQFF.

This chain joins TRBV7-9 and TRBJ2-1; the D gene TCRdb calls, TRBD2, cannot be checked with no DNA. Germline CDR1 and CDR2: SEHNR and FQNEAQ (reference sequence). CDR3 length equals 15 residues. CDR3 loop: CASRRLAGPYNEQFF.

The rearrangement links TRBV28 to TRBJ2-3; the TCRdb call, TRBD1, lacks DNA for checking. From germline, CDR1 is MDHEN and CDR2 SYDVKM. This CDR3 region has 15 residues. This CDR3 reads CASSLGQGSTDTQYF.